This T cell receptor beta chain appears in the sequencing data of a study of technical replicates of blood from a handful of donors (dated by TCRdb to the late 2010s). Library generation was performed with the immunoSEQ multiplex PCR assay. TCRdb took over this immuneACCESS table, retaining in-frame rearrangements with V and J assigned. Such tables are incomplete; in checked studies, under half of the missing clones stem from an unresolved V gene, and the remainder is unexplained. Present in this sample are 11,000 to 15,000 clones, 84% of which were seen just once. The top ten constitute 8% to 11% of the sample. Concerning this clone itself: Its antigen is still unknown. The input lacks base qualities; no much larger clone sits a single base away.

The germline V gene (reference sequence) yields MNHEY for CDR1 and SMNVEV for CDR2. The CDR3 goes from the cysteine to the phenylalanine over 13 residues. The entry retains the CDR3 DNA only, 39 bases that are in frame from base 1. V is shortened by 10 bases, J by 1 base, and the region joining them spans 13 bases. The receptor's source is a human donor in good health. The sequenced sample consisted of PBMCs. This sequence uses TRBV27 and TRBJ1-1, with the D gene not clear enough to name. The DNA is as follows: TGTGCCACCGCCGACACATCGAACACTGAAGCTTTCTTT. Its protein reads: CATADTSNTEAFF.